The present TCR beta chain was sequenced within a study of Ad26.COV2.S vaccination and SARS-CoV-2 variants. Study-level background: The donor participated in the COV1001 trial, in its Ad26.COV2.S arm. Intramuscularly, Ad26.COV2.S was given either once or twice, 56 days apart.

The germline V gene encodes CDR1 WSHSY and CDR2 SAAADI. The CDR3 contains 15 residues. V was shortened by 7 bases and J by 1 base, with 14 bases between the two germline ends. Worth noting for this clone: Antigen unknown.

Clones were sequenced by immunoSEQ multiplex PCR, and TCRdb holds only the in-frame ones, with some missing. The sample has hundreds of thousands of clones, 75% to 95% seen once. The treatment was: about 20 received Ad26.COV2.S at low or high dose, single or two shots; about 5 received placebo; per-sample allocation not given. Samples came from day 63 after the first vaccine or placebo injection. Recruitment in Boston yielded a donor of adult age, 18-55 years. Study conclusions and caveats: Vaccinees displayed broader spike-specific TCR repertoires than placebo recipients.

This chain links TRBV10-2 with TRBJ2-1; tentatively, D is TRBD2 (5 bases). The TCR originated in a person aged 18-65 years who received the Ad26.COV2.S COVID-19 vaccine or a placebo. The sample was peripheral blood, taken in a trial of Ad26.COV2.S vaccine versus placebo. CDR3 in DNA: TGCGCCAGCATAGTGGCGGGTGGGTCCTACAATGAGCAGTTCTTC. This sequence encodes CASIVAGGSYNEQFF.